Each of the 25 T cell receptor beta chains below was sequenced from the same sample in a study of cytomegalovirus exposure and HLA in healthy donors. Vbeta (60) and Jbeta (13) primers were used in the PCR. Sequencing used immunoSEQ multiplex PCR; TCRdb keeps in-frame clones, though not all of them. The table includes 90,000 to 120,000 clones, roughly 76% detected once. Sequenced material: PBMCs. All receptors derive from a man aged 18 to 30 in good health and CMV-seronegative.

The genes are TRBV6-5 and TRBJ1-5, with D unclear. Germline V gene data show CDR1 as MNHEY and CDR2 as SVGAGI. V was pared by 5 bases and J by 5 bases, with 10 bases between. CDR3 length: 13 amino acids. CDR3 sequence: CASSPAGHQPQHF. CDR3 nucleotide sequence: TGTGCCAGCAGTCCCGCGGGCCATCAGCCCCAGCATTTT.

This clone came up a few times. The chain is built from TRBV15 and TRBJ1-4; weak D call: TRBD1 (6 bases). V lost 4 bases, J lost 7 bases, and 16 bases lay in between. The CDR3 has 15 residues. The germline gives CDR1 LNHNV, CDR2 YYDKDF (reference sequence). CDR3 sequence reads: CATSIQQGSSEKLFF. CDR3 in DNA: TGTGCCACCAGCATCCAACAGGGATCGAGTGAAAAACTGTTTTTT. Full variable domain (missing parts from reference TRBV15 and TRBJ1-4): DAMVIQNPRYQVTQFGKPVTLSCSQTLNHNVMYWYQQKSSQAPKLLFHYYDKDFNNEADTPDNFQSRRPNTSFCFLDIRSPGLGDTAMYLCATSIQQGSSEKLFFGSGTQLSVL.

The V call is TRBV7-3, the J call TRBJ2-1, with 12 bases identical to TRBD2. Germline CDR1 is SGHTA and CDR2 is FQGTGA. The CDR3 is 16 amino acids. Losses at the gene ends were 5 bases for V and 7 bases for J; bases not matched to a gene: 9. Written as DNA, the CDR3 is TGTGCCAGCAGCACACCGGGACTAGCGGGTAGGAATGAGCAGTTCTTC. Protein sequence: CASSTPGLAGRNEQFF.

Points on this clone: This specimen includes other DNA sequences encoding the same CDR3. The chain is built from TRBV11-2 and TRBJ2-7; D is unclear. Looked up from germline, CDR1 is SGHAT and CDR2 is FQNNGV. The CDR3 runs to 13 residues. V dropped 1 base and J dropped 6 bases, with 10 bases sitting between them. CDR3 bases: TGTGCCAGCAGCTTAGTCCGAGGCGGCGAGCAGTACTTC. Amino acid sequence: CASSLVRGGEQYF.

CDR3 residues: CASSPLGGEPNSPLHF. The CDR3 bases are TGTGCCAGCTCACCACTGGGAGGAGAGCCAAATTCACCCCTCCACTTT. This chain joins TRBV18 and TRBJ1-6; D uncertain. The CDR3 runs to 16 residues. Germline CDR1 and CDR2: KGHSH and LQKENI. Trimming cost V 1 base and J 7 bases, with 14 bases left between them.

The chain carries TRBV29-1 and TRBJ2-5; D perhaps matches TRBD1 (5 bases). The J call may be mistaken, given a closer DNA end match to TRBJ2-7. This CDR3 contains 11 residues. Per germline, CDR1 SQVTM and CDR2 ANQGSEA. CDR3 sequence reads: CSAARAYEQYF. The CDR3 DNA reads as TGCAGCGCCGCCAGGGCCTACGAGCAGTACTTC.

V usage is TRBV4-3 and J usage is TRBJ1-4, with D possibly TRBD1 on 5 matching bases. CDR1 and CDR2 from the germline V gene are LGHNA and YSLEER. The CDR3 runs 14 residues. V gave up 1 base and J gave up 11 bases, with 14 bases separating them. The CDR3 spells CASSQVGGGGKLFF. The DNA of the CDR3 is TGCGCCAGCAGCCAAGTTGGGGGAGGTGGGAAACTGTTTTTT.

Comments on this clone: The sample holds other DNA sequences that translate to the same CDR3. The chain employs TRBV6-4 and TRBJ2-1, with a weak D call TRBD1 (6 bases). The CDR3 spans 15 residues. In germline, CDR1 is MRHNA, CDR2 SNTAGT. Trimming shortened V by 3 bases and J by 10 bases, and 19 bases separated the two germline ends. CDR3 sequence (DNA): TGTGCCAGCAGTGAGGCTGCGGACAGACCACAAGAGCAGTTCTTC. Translated: CASSEAADRPQEQFF.

This chain joins TRBV7-6 and TRBJ2-1; 11 bases are shared with TRBD1. The CDR3 totals 18 residues. The J segment lost 5 bases and the V segment lost 5 bases, leaving 14 bases of the junction unmatched. Germline CDR1 SGHVS, CDR2 FNYEAQ. Here the CDR3 reads CASSPRLIPGQGDNEQFF. The CDR3 nucleotides read TGTGCCAGCAGCCCCAGACTCATACCGGGACAGGGGGACAATGAGCAGTTCTTC.

This chain links TRBV23-1 with TRBJ2-2; TRBD1 agrees at 7 bases. TRBV23-1 is filed as an ORF, its function uncertain. The ends lost 5 bases at V and 4 bases at J; junction bases unmatched: 7. This CDR3 is built from 15 residues. CDR3: CASSTRDSLTGELFF. As DNA, the CDR3 is TGCGCCAGCAGTACTAGGGACAGCCTCACCGGGGAGCTGTTTTTT.

The chain employs TRBV5-1 and TRBJ2-7, with 7 bases matching TRBD1. CDR1 is SGHRS, CDR2 YFSETQ, per germline. The trim removed 5 bases at V and 2 bases at J, leaving 7 bases unmatched. The CDR3 totals 14 residues. CDR3 in DNA: TGCGCCAGCAGACGGGACAGCGCGACCTACGAGCAGTACTTC. The encoded protein is CASRRDSATYEQYF.

The J gene is TRBJ2-2, the V gene TRBV2; 9 nucleotides align to TRBD1. This CDR3 has 15 residues. The J segment lost 3 bases and the V segment lost 7 bases, leaving 6 bases of the junction unmatched. Germline V gives CDR1 SNHLY, CDR2 FYNNEI. The CDR3 loop is CASNFDRGDTGELFF. DNA for the CDR3: TGTGCCAGCAACTTCGACAGGGGGGACACCGGGGAGCTGTTTTTT.

This chain links TRBV7-8 with TRBJ1-6, with TRBD1 matching 8 bases. V gave up 2 bases and J gave up 9 bases; unmatched junction bases: 6. Germline V gives CDR1 SGHVS, CDR2 FQNEAQ. This CDR3 is built from 15 residues. The CDR3 DNA sequence: TGTGCCAGCAGCTTAACAGGGGGGTTCGGTTCACCCCTCCACTTT. Encoded protein: CASSLTGGFGSPLHF.

The J gene is TRBJ1-5, the V gene TRBV25-1; 9 nucleotides agree with TRBD1. Germline loops: CDR1 MGHDK, CDR2 SYGVNS. Trimming took 4 bases from V and 7 from J; bases not matched to a gene: 2. The CDR3 totals 13 residues. CDR3 region: CASSGQGEQPQHF. In DNA, the CDR3 is TGTGCCAGCAGTGGACAGGGGGAACAGCCCCAGCATTTT.

The CDR3 loop is CASSQDPGVRNSPLHF. In DNA form, the CDR3 reads TGTGCCAGCAGCCAAGATCCGGGGGTAAGGAATTCACCCCTCCACTTT. V usage is TRBV4-2 and J usage is TRBJ1-6; a possible D gene is TRBD1 (5 bases). V was pared by 0 bases and J by 7 bases, with 13 bases between. Germline assignment: CDR1 LGHNA and CDR2 YNFKEQ. This CDR3 contains 16 residues.

This clone occurred once. The chain carries TRBV7-2 and TRBJ1-6; D might be TRBD1 (5 bases). The CDR3 spans 16 residues. Trimming removed 5 bases from V and 9 bases from J, with 20 bases in between. The V gene's germline CDR1 is SGHTA and CDR2 FQGNSA. CDR3 amino acids: CASSPRGGMSLSPLHF. DNA for the CDR3: TGTGCCAGCAGCCCCCGTGGGGGGATGTCTCTTTCACCCCTCCACTTT.

The J gene is TRBJ2-1, the V gene TRBV6-5, with a possible D match to TRBD2 (6 bases). CDR3 length equals 13 residues. Germline assignment: CDR1 MNHEY and CDR2 SVGAGI. Trimming took off 6 bases at V and 8 bases at J, with 14 bases between the two ends. Here the CDR3 reads CASREGLVDEQFF. CDR3 sequence (DNA): TGTGCCAGCAGGGAGGGGCTCGTAGATGAGCAGTTCTTC.

V and J are TRBV7-9 and TRBJ2-1; 11 bases are a match to TRBD2. The junction had 12 bases not matched to a gene; V was cut back by 5 bases and J by 0 bases. CDR1 is SEHNR, CDR2 FQNEAQ, per germline (reference sequence). This CDR3 comprises 19 residues. CDR3 amino acids: CASSIGGLADPSSYNEQFF. CDR3 bases: TGTGCCAGCAGCATTGGGGGACTAGCGGACCCTAGCTCCTACAATGAGCAGTTCTTC.

This chain connects TRBV5-1 to TRBJ2-1, with D maybe TRBD2 (6 bases). The CDR3 has 15 residues. Germline loops: CDR1 SGHRS, CDR2 YFSETQ. V gave up 4 bases and J gave up 6 bases, with 17 bases separating them. CDR3 loop: CASSPGTMGGNEQFF. The DNA of the CDR3 is TGCGCCAGCAGCCCCGGGACGATGGGGGGCAATGAGCAGTTCTTC.

The rearrangement joins TRBV19 to TRBJ1-2; 8 positions agree with TRBD1. Germline CDR1 and CDR2: LNHDA and SQIVND (reference sequence). CDR3 size: 15 residues. V lost 5 bases to trimming and J lost 6 bases; unmatched junction nucleotides: 11. In nucleotides, the CDR3 is TGTGCCAGTAGTTATACCAGGGGGCGTGTGGATGGCTACACCTTC. This gives the protein CASSYTRGRVDGYTF.

The chain links TRBV7-2 to TRBJ2-1, with 13 bases matching TRBD2. CDR1 and CDR2 (germline): SGHTA, FQGNSA. The CDR3 consists of 17 residues. After removal of 4 bases from V and 4 bases from J, the junction contained 7 bases not matched to a gene. CDR3: CASSSTSGGVYYNEQFF. The CDR3 nucleotides are TGTGCCAGCAGCTCAACTAGCGGGGGGGTTTATTACAATGAGCAGTTCTTC. Combining the CDR3 with reference TRBV7-2 and TRBJ2-1 gives the whole variable domain GAGVSQSPSNKVTEKGKDVELRCDPISGHTALYWYRQSLGQGLEFLIYFQGNSAPDKSGLPSDRFSAERTGGSVSTLTIQRTQQEDSAVYLCASSSTSGGVYYNEQFFGPGTRLTVL.

The chain has TRBV5-4 and TRBJ2-7; 7 bases match TRBD1. Germline trimming cut 2 bases from V and 2 bases from J; bases unmatched to any gene: 4. CDR3 length equals 14 residues. Germline assignment: CDR1 SGHNT and CDR2 YYREEE (reference sequence). The CDR3 sequence is CASSLGQAPYEQYF. Here the CDR3 DNA reads TGTGCCAGCAGCTTAGGACAGGCACCCTACGAGCAGTACTTC.

This clone was counted only a few times. The rearrangement links TRBV4-3 to TRBJ1-2; 8 bases line up with TRBD1. The CDR3 sequence is 14 residues long. V lost 5 bases to trimming and J lost 6 bases; unmatched junction nucleotides: 8. Germline CDR1 LGHNA, CDR2 YSLEER. The CDR3 DNA follows: TGCGCCAGCAGCACCCGGACAGGGATCAATGGCTACACCTTC. Its translation is CASSTRTGINGYTF.

J is TRBJ2-1 and V is TRBV6-5, with D maybe TRBD2 (6 bases). This CDR3 is 15 amino acids long. Germline CDR1 reads MNHEY; CDR2 reads SVGAGI. V lost 2 bases, J lost 10 bases, and 18 bases lay in between. This CDR3 reads CASSYGTLTFLEQFF. The CDR3, as DNA: TGTGCCAGCAGTTACGGGACTCTCACCTTCCTCGAGCAGTTCTTC.

J is TRBJ1-1 and V is TRBV6-1; D is undetermined. The V end was cut by 6 bases, the J end by 0 bases, with 8 bases between. Looked up from germline, CDR1 is MNHNS and CDR2 is SASEGT. This CDR3 comprises 13 residues. The CDR3 DNA follows: TGTGCCAGCAGCCAAACGGTGAACACTGAAGCTTTCTTT. Translated, it gives CASSQTVNTEAFF.